This T cell receptor (beta chain) was obtained from a study of radiotherapy plus CTLA-4 blockade in lung cancer. Assay used: immunoSEQ multiplex PCR; TCRdb lists only in-frame clones, some missing. The sample includes 90,000 to 150,000 clones, about four fifths of them seen just once. The CDR3 extends over 14 amino acids. V was pared by 5 bases and J by 0 bases, with 4 bases of the junction left unmatched. The V gene's germline CDR1 is SGHNT and CDR2 YENEEA. Here the sequenced sample was peripheral blood, taken from a patient treated with radiotherapy plus ipilimumab. The clonotype was recovered from a human donor with non-small cell lung cancer who had a partial response to radiotherapy plus ipilimumab. This chain links TRBV11-3 with TRBJ2-7; 7 bases map to TRBD1. DNA of the CDR3: TGTGCCAGCAGCCTGGGGACAGACTCCTACGAGCAGTACTTC. Translating it yields CASSLGTDSYEQYF.